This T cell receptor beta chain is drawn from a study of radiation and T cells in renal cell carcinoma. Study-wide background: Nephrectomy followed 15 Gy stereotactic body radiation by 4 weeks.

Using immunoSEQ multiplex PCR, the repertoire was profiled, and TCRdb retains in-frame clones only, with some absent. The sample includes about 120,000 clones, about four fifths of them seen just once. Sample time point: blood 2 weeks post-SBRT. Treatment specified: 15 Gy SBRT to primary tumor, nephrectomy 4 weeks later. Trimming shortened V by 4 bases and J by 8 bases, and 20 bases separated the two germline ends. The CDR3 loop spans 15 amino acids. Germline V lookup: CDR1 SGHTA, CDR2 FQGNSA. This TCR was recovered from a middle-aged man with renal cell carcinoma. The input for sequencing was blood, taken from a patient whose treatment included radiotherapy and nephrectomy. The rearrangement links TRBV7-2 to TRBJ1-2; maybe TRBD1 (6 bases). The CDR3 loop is CASSYSPGEFGGYTF. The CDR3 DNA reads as TGTGCCAGCAGCTACAGCCCAGGGGAATTCGGCGGCTACACCTTC.